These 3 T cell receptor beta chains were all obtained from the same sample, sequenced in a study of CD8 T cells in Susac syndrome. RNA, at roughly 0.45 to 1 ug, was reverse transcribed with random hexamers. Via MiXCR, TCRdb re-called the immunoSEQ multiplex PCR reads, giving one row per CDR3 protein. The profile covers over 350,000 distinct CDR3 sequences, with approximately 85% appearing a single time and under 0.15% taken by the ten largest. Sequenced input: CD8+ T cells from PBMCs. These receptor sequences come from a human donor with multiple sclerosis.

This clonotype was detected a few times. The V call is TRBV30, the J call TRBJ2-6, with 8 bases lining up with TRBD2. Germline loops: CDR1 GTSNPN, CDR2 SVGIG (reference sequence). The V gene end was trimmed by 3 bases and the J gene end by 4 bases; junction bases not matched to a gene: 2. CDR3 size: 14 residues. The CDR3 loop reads CAWSGGAGANVLTF. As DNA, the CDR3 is TGTGCCTGGAGCGGGGGGGCCGGGGCCAACGTCCTGACTTTC.

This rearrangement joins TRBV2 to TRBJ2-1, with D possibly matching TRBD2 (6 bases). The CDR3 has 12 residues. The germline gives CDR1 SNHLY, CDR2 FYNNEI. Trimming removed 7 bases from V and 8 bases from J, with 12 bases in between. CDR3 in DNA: TGTGCCAGCAAGCCCGGCGGGGATGAGCAGTTCTTC. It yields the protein CASKPGGDEQFF. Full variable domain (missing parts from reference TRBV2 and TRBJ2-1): EPEVTQTPSHQVTQMGQEVILRCVPISNHLYFYWYRQILGQKVEFLVSFYNNEISEKSEIFDDQFSVERPDGSNFTLKIRSTKLEDSAMYFCASKPGGDEQFFGPGTRLTVL.

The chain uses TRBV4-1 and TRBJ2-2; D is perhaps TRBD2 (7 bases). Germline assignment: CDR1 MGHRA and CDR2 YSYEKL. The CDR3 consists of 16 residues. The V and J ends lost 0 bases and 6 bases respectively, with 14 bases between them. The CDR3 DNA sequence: TGCGCCAGCAGCCAAGATGCGACGGGGGGCGCCGGGGAGCTGTTTTTT. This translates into CASSQDATGGAGELFF.